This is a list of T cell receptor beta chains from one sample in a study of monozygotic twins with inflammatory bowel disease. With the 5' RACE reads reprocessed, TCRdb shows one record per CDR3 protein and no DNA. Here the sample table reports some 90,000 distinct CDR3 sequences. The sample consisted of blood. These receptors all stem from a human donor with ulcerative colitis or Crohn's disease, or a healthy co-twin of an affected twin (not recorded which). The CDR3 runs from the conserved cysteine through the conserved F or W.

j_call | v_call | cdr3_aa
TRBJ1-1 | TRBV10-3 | CATSGTANTEAFF
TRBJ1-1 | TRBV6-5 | CASRWRLGGAWGTEAFF
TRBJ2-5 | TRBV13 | CASSSIAETQYF
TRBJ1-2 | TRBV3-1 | CASSPRGSNYGYTF
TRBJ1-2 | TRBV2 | CASVGGDYGYTF
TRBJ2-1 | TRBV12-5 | CASGFPLGRGIDEQFF
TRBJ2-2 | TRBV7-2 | CASGERTGELFF
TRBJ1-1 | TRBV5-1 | CASSAQTGGGTEAFF
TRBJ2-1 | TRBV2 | CASSEFPDTYNEQFF
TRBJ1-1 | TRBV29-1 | CSVVGARPNTEAFF
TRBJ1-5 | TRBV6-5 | CASSYSPPLVGTNQPQHF
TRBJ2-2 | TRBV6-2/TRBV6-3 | CASSSHLGGELFF
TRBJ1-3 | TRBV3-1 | CASSRSTISGNTIYF
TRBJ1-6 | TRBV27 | CASSFGTARRDSPLHF
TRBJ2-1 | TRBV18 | CASSSGLGDEQFF
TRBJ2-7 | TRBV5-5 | CASSFISGSYEQYF
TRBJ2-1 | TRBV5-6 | CASSPRSIKFF
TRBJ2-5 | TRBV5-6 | CASSFGDNPLGTQYF
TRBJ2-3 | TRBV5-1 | CASSSGQGNTDTQYF
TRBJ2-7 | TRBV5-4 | CASSSRTLNSYEQYF
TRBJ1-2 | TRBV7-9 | CASSLDRDGYTF
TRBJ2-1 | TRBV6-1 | CASSPWAVRYNEQFF
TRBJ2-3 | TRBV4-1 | CASSQDGQSTDTQYF
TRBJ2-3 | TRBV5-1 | CASSLERGQGTDTQYF
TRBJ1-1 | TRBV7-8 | CASGGFDTEAFF
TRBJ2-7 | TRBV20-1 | CSARRDRGEEEQYF
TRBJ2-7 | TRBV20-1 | CSAPLDYYEQYF
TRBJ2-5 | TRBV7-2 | CASSPLAGWETQYF
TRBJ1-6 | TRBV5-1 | CASSWSVGGTSPLHF
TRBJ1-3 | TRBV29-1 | CSANRDSSGNTIYF
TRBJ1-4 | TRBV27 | CASKTGTGREKLFF